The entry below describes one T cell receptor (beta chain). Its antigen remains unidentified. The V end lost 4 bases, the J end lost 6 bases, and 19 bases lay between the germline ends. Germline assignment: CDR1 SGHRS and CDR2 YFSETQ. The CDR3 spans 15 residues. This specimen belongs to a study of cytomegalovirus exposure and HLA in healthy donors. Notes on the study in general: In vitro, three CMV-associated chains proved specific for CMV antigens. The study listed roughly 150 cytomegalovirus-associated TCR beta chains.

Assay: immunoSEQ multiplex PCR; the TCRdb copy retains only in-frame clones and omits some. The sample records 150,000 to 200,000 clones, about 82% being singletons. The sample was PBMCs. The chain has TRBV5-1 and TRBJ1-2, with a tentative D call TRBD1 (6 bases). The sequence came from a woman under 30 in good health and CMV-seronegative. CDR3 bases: TGCGCCAGCAGCCCAGGGGCAGTCCCCGGGCATGGCTACACCTTC. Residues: CASSPGAVPGHGYTF.